This T cell receptor beta chain was documented in a study of immune evolution from preneoplasia to lung adenocarcinoma. Produced via immunoSEQ multiplex PCR; TCRdb's table is partial and in-frame only. The sample has around 5,000 clones; about 82% are singletons. The germline CDR1 and CDR2 sequences are SGHTA and FQGTGA. The CDR3 is 14 residues long. The V gene lost 2 bases and the J gene lost 4 bases, with 6 bases spanning the gap. This TCR was recovered from a person aged 65 to 79 with lung adenocarcinoma. The chain has TRBV7-3 and TRBJ2-6; no firm D call. Sequences were obtained from FFPE lung adenocarcinoma in situ tissue. Here the CDR3 DNA reads TGTGCCAGCAGCTTATCCTTGGGGGCCAACGTCCTGACTTTC. As protein: CASSLSLGANVLTF.